This TCR beta chain was identified in a study of shared clonotypes between healthy human individuals (dated by TCRdb to the early 2020s). Regarding the research as a whole: The cohort comprised two women and a few men aged 18 to 49 years. For each donor, CD4 naive and CD4 memory were each given three plates, CD8 naive was given two plates, and CD8 memory was given one plate. Blood TCR repertoires of about five healthy adults were deeply sequenced to estimate repertoire size and the extent of clonotype sharing between individuals. Libraries were prepared and TCR repertoires were sequenced by different laboratories using diverse techniques, in order to increase sequencing depth and limit assay-specific biases. Leukapheresis yielded between about 0.9 and 8.9 billion PBMCs per donor. Overall study results and their limits: Estimated clonotype richness was generally larger for naive than for memory subsets. Clonotypes shared by all four sorted-subset donors showed higher generation probabilities than non-shared clonotypes. Only blood was sampled, and tissue TCR repertoires likely differ from those in blood. Because the study included a small number of donors, the genetic and exposure-history diversity represented was limited. Even with the large sequencing depth, rarefaction of the sorted-subset datasets indicated that sequencing was incomplete. Based on pairwise subsampling, the degree of clonotype sharing among donors was expected to be affected by sequencing depth. Sharing across four donors was observed for 4.5% to 6.5% of naive CD4, around 3.5% of naive CD8, 2.3% of memory CD4, and about 0.4% of memory CD8 clonotypes.

Using the deep immunoSEQ assay, multiplex PCR amplified TCR CDR3 regions from genomic DNA. Extracted genomic DNA from each cell subset was spread evenly across all wells of several immunoSEQ 96-well plates, with each plate serving as a replicate. Each replicate PCR for sorted subsets received about 180 ng genomic DNA, equal to 30,000 or so T cell genomes. The purified libraries were quantified using a Qubit 3.0 fluorometer, sized with a Bioanalyzer 2100, and then quantified again using the KAPA Library Quantification kit. Every immunoSEQ 96-well plate was sequenced on a separate single-read 150-cycle Illumina NextSeq 550 flow cell. The source study handled its data this way. Because the immunoSEQ output included only junctional sequences and no quality scores, the filtering could not be the same as the filtering used for full-length reads. To assign V/J genes and CDR3, sequences were annotated using PyIR, a Python wrapper for IgBLAST v1.9, with IMGT germline references. Reads were removed for weak V/J assignments (E-value above 1e-6), missing CDR3, stop codons, out-of-frame junctions, or ambiguous translated residues. V3J clonotypes were defined by identical inferred V gene, J gene, and CDR3 amino acid sequence. Percentage overlap between repertoires was calculated by dividing the number of shared unique clonotypes by the size of the smaller repertoire. RTK rarefaction, the Chao1 estimator, and Recon v2.1 estimates of unobserved clonotypes were used to assess repertoire richness. Generation probabilities for all TCRbeta clonotypes obtained by the gDNA method from a handful of donors were computed using OLGA. TCRdb re-hosts the immuneACCESS table, in-frame sequences only. Its copies lack some clones; in the studies checked, an unresolved V gene accounts for under half of them, and the cause for the rest is not known. The DNA was the basis for D and trimming; V, J and clone size are from that table. For this sample there are hundreds of thousands of clones; 85% to 95% appear just once. The ten largest clones add up to 0.11% of the sample.

Turning to this clone: Its antigen has not been determined. Base-call qualities are not available, and no considerably larger clone is one nucleotide away.

The CDR3 measures 17 amino acids from cysteine to phenylalanine. The kept DNA is CDR3 alone, 51 bases in frame from the first base. CD8 naive samples consisted of CD45RO-negative cells that were positively selected for CCR7, yielding a CD45RA+CCR7+ population without TemRA cells. Donors were healthy HIV-negative adults with no recently reported acute infections or vaccinations. Every donor was a Caucasian adult residing in Nashville, Tennessee, USA. Blood was obtained by leukapheresis, after which PBMCs were separated by Ficoll-Histopaque density gradient centrifugation and cryopreserved in liquid nitrogen vapor phase. Analytical flow cytometry was used to check the purity and quantity of each magnetically sorted T cell population. Each sorted fraction had its genomic DNA isolated and then quantified by UV absorbance on a Nanodrop 2000c.

The rearranged chain carries TRBV21-1 and TRBJ1-5. TRBV21-1 is a pseudogene. Sequenced input: naive CD8+ T cells sorted from blood. Taken with the paper, the label for cell subset or site translates to: CD45RA+CCR7+. The sequence was obtained from a woman aged 30 to 39 in good health. The CDR3 protein sequence reads: CASNLGGGPYSNQPQHF. The DNA sequence follows: TGTGCCAGCAACTTGGGGGGCGGACCTTATAGCAATCAGCCCCAGCATTTT.